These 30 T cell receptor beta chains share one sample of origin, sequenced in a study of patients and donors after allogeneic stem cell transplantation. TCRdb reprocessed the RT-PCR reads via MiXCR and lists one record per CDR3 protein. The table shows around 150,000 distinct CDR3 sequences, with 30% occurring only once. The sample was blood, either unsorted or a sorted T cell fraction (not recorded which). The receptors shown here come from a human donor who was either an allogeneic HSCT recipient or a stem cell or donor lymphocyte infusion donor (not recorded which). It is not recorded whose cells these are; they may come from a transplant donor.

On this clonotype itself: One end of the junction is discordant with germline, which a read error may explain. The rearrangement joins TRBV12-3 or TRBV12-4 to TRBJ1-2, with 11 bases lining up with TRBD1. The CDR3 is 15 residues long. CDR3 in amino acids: CAGSLDRTGGDGYTF. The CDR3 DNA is TGTGCCGGCAGTTTAGATCGGACAGGGGGCGATGGCTACACCTTC.

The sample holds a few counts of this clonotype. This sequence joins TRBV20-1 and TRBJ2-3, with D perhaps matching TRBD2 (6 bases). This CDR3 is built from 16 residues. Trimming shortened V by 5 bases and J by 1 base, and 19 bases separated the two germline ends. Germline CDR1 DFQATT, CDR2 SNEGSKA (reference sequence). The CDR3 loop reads CSARMGLSLGTDTQYF. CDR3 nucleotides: TGCAGTGCTCGAATGGGACTCTCCCTAGGCACAGATACGCAGTATTTT.

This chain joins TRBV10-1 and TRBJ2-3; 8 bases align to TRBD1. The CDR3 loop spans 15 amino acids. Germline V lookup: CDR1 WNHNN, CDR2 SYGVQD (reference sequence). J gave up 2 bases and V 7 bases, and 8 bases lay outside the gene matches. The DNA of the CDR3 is TGCGCCAGCACGATCGGGACAGGTACCACAGATACGCAGTATTTT. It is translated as CASTIGTGTTDTQYF.

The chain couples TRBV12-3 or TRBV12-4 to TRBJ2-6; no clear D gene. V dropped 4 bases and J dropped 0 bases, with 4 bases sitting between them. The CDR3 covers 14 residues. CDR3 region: CASSWGSGANVLTF. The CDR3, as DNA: TGTGCCAGCAGTTGGGGCTCTGGGGCCAACGTCCTGACTTTC.

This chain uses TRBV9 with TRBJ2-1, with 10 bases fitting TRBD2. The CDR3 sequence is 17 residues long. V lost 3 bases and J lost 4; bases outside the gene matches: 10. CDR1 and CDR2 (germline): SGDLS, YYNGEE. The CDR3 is CASSGYRTSGRYNEQFF. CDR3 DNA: TGTGCCAGCAGCGGATACAGGACTAGCGGACGGTACAATGAGCAGTTCTTC.

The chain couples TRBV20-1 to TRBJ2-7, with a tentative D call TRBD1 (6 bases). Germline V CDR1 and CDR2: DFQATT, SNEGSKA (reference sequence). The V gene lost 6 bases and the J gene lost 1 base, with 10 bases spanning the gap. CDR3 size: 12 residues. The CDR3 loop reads CSASQGSYEQYF. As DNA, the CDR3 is TGCAGTGCGTCGCAGGGGTCCTACGAGCAGTACTTC.

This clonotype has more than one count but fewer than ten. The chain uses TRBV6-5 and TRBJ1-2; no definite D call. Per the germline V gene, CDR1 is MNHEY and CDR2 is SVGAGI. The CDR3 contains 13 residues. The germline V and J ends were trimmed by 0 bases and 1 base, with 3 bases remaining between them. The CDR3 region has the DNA TGTGCCAGCAGTTACTCGCTTAACTATGGCTACACCTTC. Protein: CASSYSLNYGYTF.

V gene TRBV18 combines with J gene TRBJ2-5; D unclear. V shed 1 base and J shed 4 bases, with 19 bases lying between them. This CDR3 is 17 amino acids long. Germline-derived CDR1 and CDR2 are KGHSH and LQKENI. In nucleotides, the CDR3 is TGTGCCAGCTCACCACGTCGCCCGGGTTCACCGCGAGAGACCCAGTACTTC. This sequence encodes CASSPRRPGSPRETQYF.

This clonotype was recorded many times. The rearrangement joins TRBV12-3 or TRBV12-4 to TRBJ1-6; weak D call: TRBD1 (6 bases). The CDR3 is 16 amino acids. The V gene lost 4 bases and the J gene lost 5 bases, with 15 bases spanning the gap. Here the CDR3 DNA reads TGTGCCAGCAGTTCCTTAGGGGGATCGAATAATTCACCCCTCCACTTT. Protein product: CASSSLGGSNNSPLHF.

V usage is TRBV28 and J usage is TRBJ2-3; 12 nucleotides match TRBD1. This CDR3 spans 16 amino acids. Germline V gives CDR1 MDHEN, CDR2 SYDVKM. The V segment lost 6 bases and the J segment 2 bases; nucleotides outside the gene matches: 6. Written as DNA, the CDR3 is TGTGCCAGCAGACGACCGGGACAGGGGGCCACAGATACGCAGTATTTT. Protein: CASRRPGQGATDTQYF.

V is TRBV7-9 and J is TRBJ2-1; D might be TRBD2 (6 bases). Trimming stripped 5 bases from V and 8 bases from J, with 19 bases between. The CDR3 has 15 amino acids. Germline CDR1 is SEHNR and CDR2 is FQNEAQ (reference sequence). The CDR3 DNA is TGTGCCAGCAGCCTTGAGGCCGGGAGAACGGATGAGCAGTTCTTC. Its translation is CASSLEAGRTDEQFF.

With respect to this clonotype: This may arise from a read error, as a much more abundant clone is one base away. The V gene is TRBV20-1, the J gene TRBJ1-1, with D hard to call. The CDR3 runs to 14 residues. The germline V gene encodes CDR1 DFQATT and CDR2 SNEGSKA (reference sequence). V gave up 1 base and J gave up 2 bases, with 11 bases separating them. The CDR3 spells CSARAAGHNTEAFF. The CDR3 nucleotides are TGCAGTGCTAGAGCGGCAGGCCATAACACTGAAGCTTTCTTT.

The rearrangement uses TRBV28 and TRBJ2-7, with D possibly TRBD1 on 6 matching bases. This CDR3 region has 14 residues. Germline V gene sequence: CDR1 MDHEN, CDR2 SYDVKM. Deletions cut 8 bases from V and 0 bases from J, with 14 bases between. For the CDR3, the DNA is TGTGCCAGCGGACAGTTCCTCTACTCCTACGAGCAGTACTTC. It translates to CASGQFLYSYEQYF.

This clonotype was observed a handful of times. The CDR3 reads CASSQVQVGDTEAFF. The CDR3 DNA sequence: TGCGCCAGCAGCCAAGTACAGGTGGGGGACACTGAAGCTTTCTTT. The chain couples TRBV4-1 to TRBJ1-1; tentative D call: TRBD1 (5 bases). The CDR3 contains 15 residues. In germline, CDR1 is MGHRA, CDR2 YSYEKL. V was shortened by 1 base and J by 3 bases, with 12 bases between the two germline ends.

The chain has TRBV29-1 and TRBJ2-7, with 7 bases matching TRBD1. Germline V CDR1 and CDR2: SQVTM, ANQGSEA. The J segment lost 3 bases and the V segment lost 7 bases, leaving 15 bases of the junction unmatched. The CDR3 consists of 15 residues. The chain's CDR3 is CSARGQSIGGYEQYF. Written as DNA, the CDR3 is TGCAGCGCCAGGGGACAGTCCATTGGGGGCTACGAGCAGTACTTC.

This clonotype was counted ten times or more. CDR3 region: CASSFRGRGNTEAFF. The CDR3 DNA reads TGTGCCAGCAGTTTCAGGGGGAGAGGGAACACTGAAGCTTTCTTT. The chain is built from TRBV12-3 or TRBV12-4 and TRBJ1-1; 7 nucleotides match TRBD1. This CDR3 contains 15 residues. V lost 3 bases and J lost 1; bases outside the gene matches: 5.

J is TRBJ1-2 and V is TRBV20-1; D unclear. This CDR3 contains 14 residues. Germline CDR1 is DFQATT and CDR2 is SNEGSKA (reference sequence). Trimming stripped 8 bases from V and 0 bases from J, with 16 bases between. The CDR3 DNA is TGCAGTACGCGGGCCAAATGGACTAACTATGGCTACACCTTC. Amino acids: CSTRAKWTNYGYTF.

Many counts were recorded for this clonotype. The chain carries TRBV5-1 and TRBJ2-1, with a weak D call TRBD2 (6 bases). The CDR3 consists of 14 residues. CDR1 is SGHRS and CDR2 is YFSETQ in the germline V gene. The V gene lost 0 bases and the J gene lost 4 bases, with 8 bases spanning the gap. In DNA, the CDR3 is TGCGCCAGCAGCTTGGCTCTAGCGTACAATGAGCAGTTCTTC. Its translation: CASSLALAYNEQFF.

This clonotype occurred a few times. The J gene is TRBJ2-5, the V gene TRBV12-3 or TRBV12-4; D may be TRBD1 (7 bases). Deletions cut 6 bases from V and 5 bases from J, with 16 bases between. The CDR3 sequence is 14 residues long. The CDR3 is CASSRKTGRETQYF. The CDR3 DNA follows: TGTGCCAGCAGCCGCAAGACAGGGAGGGAGACCCAGTACTTC.

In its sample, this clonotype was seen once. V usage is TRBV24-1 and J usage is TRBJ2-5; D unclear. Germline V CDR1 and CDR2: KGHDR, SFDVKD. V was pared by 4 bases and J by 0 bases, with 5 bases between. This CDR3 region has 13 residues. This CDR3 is CATSEGHQETQYF. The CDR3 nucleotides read TGTGCCACCAGTGAAGGCCACCAAGAGACCCAGTACTTC.

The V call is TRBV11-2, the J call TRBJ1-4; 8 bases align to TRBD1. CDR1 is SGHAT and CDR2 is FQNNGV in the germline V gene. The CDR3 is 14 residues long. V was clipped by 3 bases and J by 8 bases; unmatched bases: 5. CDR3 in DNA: TGTGCCAGCAGCTTCGACAGGGGAAGGGAAAAACTGTTTTTT. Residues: CASSFDRGREKLFF.

The CDR3 bases are TGTGCCAGCAGCTTAAGCAGGACCTCTGGAAACACCATATATTTT. Protein product: CASSLSRTSGNTIYF. This rearrangement joins TRBV7-2 to TRBJ1-3, with D hard to call. The CDR3 spans 15 residues. From germline, CDR1 is SGHTA and CDR2 FQGNSA. Trimming left V 2 bases short and J 0 bases short, with 8 bases between. The full variable domain, in which reference TRBV7-2 and TRBJ1-3 provide the parts outside the CDR3, is GAGVSQSPSNKVTEKGKDVELRCDPISGHTALYWYRQSLGQGLEFLIYFQGNSAPDKSGLPSDRFSAERTGGSVSTLTIQRTQQEDSAVYLCASSLSRTSGNTIYFGEGSWLTVV.

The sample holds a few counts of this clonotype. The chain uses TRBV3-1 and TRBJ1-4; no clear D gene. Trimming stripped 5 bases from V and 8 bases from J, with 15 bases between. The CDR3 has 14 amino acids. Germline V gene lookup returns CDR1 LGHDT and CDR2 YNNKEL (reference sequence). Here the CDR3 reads CASSDLKEFEKLFF. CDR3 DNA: TGTGCCAGCAGCGACTTAAAAGAATTCGAAAAACTGTTTTTT.

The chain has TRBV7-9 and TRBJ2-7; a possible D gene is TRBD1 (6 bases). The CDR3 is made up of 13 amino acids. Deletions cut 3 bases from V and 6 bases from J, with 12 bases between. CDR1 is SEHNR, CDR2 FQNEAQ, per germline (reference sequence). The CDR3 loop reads CASSFLPDSEQYF. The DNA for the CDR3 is TGTGCCAGCAGCTTCCTCCCGGACAGCGAGCAGTACTTC.

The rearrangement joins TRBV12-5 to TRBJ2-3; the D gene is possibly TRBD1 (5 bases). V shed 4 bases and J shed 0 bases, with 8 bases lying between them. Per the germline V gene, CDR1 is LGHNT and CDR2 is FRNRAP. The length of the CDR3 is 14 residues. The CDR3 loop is CASGWAGSTDTQYF. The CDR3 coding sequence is TGTGCTAGTGGTTGGGCAGGGAGCACAGATACGCAGTATTTT.

In DNA form, the CDR3 reads TGTGCCAGCAGCCGGCTAGCGGCTAGCTCCTACAATGAGCAGTTCTTC. Protein sequence: CASSRLAASSYNEQFF. The chain has TRBV3-1 and TRBJ2-1, with TRBD2 matching 7 bases. CDR1 and CDR2 (germline): LGHDT, YNNKEL (reference sequence). The CDR3 extends over 16 amino acids. Unmatched junction bases numbered 6, after V lost 4 bases and J lost 0 bases.

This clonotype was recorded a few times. The CDR3 is CSVEDPSNRLAKNIQYF. CDR3 DNA: TGCAGCGTTGAAGATCCGAGCAATCGTTTAGCCAAAAACATTCAGTACTTC. The chain employs TRBV29-1 and TRBJ2-4; D is uncertain. The CDR3 loop spans 17 amino acids. Germline V gene lookup returns CDR1 SQVTM and CDR2 ANQGSEA. The V gene lost 0 bases and the J gene lost 0 bases, with 15 bases spanning the gap.

CDR3 amino acids: CSVNGAVRDGAKNIQYF. For the CDR3, the DNA is TGCAGCGTCAATGGGGCGGTTCGGGATGGAGCCAAAAACATTCAGTACTTC. The rearrangement uses TRBV29-1 and TRBJ2-4; the D gene could be TRBD1 or TRBD2 (5 bases each). Germline values: CDR1 SQVTM, CDR2 ANQGSEA. This CDR3 has 17 amino acids. Between the trimmed V and J ends, which lost 6 bases and 0 bases, there was a span of 21 bases.

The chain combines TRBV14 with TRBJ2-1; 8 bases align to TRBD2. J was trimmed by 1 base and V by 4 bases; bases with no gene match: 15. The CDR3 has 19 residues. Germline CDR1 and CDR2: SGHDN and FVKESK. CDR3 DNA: TGTGCCAGCAGCCTCAGATCTGTCTTAATAGCGGGGTCCTACAATGAGCAGTTCTTC. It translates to CASSLRSVLIAGSYNEQFF.

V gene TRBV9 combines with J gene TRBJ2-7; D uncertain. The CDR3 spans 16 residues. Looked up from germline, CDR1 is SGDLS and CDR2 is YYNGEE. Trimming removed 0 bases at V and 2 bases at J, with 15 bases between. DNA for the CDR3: TGTGCCAGCAGCGTAGGTATTTTACAGAATCCCTACGAGCAGTACTTC. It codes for CASSVGILQNPYEQYF.